Included here is one T cell receptor beta chain sequence, with context. This clonotype turned up a few times. This receptor's antigen is unknown. The junction shows a germline mismatch at one end, possibly a read error. The study deep-sequenced TCR repertoires of sorted CD4+ and CD8+ blood T cells from severe aplastic anemia patients and healthy subjects. Ficoll-Paque density gradient centrifugation was used to isolate peripheral blood mononuclear cells. Before DNA was extracted, CD4+ and CD8+ T cells were sorted using either FACS or magnetic beads. The data derive from a study of CD8+CD57+ T cells in acquired aplastic anemia (dated by TCRdb to about 2018). Describing the broader study: DNA extracted from sorted CD4+ and CD8+ cells had a mean of approximately 3.5 ug, with a range of roughly 0.18 to 27.4 ug. An average of around 10 million reads for CD4+ cells and 12 million or so reads for CD8+ cells was obtained from healthy donor samples.

Genomic DNA was used as template for profiling of TCR beta VDJ combinations and CDR3 sequences. An Illumina HiSeq 2000 was the platform used for TCR repertoire sequencing. The original pipeline was this. Repertoires were assessed using TRBV/TRBJ rearrangement plots, CDR3 size and DJ length profiles, and Simpson's diversity index. The most abundant DNA sequence in the deep sequencing data was defined as the immunodominant clone. CDR3 amino acid sequences were checked for sharing between subjects and were compared against published repertoires and the VDJdb database. The public reads were quality trimmed at Q25 with fastp and then assembled into clones with MiXCR by TCRdb, keeping productive beta chains. Duplicate CDR3 protein sequences are folded into a single record with the most common DNA and genes. The authors' filters were not applied to this entry. This sample comprises 90,000 to 120,000 distinct CDR3 sequences, less than 65% of them detected only once. The ten biggest clones cover roughly a third of the sample.

The germline V gene (reference sequence) provides CDR1 MNHEY and CDR2 SMNVEV. The CDR3 has 11 amino acids, counting the end cysteine and phenylalanine. Left in the record is the CDR3 DNA by itself, 33 bases read in frame from the first base. The study at large found these results: Between patients and healthy controls, no significant difference in CD8+ Simpson's diversity was found (P=0.060). Although around 30 CD8+ CDR3 sequences were shared by patients and controls, these sequences appeared highly expressed in patients and within the immunodominant clones of patients.

The sequence is built from TRBV27 and TRBJ2-1; the D gene is tentatively TRBD1 or TRBD2, each matching 5 bases. The sequence was collected from a human donor in good health, serving as a control. The sequenced sample consisted of sorted CD4+, CD8+, or CD8+CD57+ T cells (not recorded which) from PBMCs. The CDR3 sequence is CASSFGTGQLF. The bases are TGTGCCAGCAGTTTTGGTACGGGGCAGCTCTTC.